Shown below are 4 T cell receptor beta chains from a single sample sequenced in a study of blood T cells in healthy people across ages. Then a second PCR, running roughly 7 to 11 cycles, was carried out with a sample-barcoded 5' primer and a J-beta primer mix. TCRdb re-called the 5' RACE reads with MiXCR, one entry per CDR3 protein. The repertoire has 1.5 million to 2 million distinct CDR3 sequences, around half of them found once; the top ten carry less than 2.5%. Sequencing used blood. Every receptor here comes from a woman in her 40s in good health.

This clonotype was found a few times. V is TRBV24-1 and J is TRBJ2-5, with 9 bases matching TRBD1. The CDR3 is 14 residues long. Trimming took 7 bases from V and 5 from J; bases not matched to a gene: 7. Germline CDR1 KGHDR, CDR2 SFDVKD. The CDR3 is CATRGQGVGETQYF. The CDR3 DNA reads TGTGCCACCAGGGGACAGGGAGTCGGGGAGACCCAGTACTTC.

In this sample, this clonotype turned up many times. J is TRBJ2-7 and V is TRBV7-2, with D tentatively TRBD1 (5 bases). Germline loops: CDR1 SGHTA, CDR2 FQGNSA. Trimming pared 6 bases from V and 3 bases from J, leaving 9 bases between. The CDR3 has 12 amino acids. This CDR3 reads CASSSGYYEQYF. The CDR3, as DNA: TGTGCCAGCAGTTCAGGGTACTACGAGCAGTACTTC.

There are a few counts of this clonotype. The chain couples TRBV29-1 to TRBJ2-1; the D gene could be TRBD1 or TRBD2 (5 bases each). V dropped 3 bases and J dropped 8 bases, with 17 bases sitting between them. The CDR3 consists of 14 residues. CDR1 and CDR2 (germline): SQVTM, ANQGSEA. CDR3 sequence: CSVDPGTSGYEQFF. Here the CDR3 DNA reads TGCAGCGTTGATCCGGGGACCAGTGGCTATGAGCAGTTCTTC.

In its sample, this clonotype was seen a few times. The chain recombines TRBV7-8 with TRBJ2-5, with 7 positions matching TRBD1. The CDR3 has 16 residues. The V segment lost 4 bases and the J segment 1 base; nucleotides outside the gene matches: 9. Germline values: CDR1 SGHVS, CDR2 FQNEAQ. This chain's CDR3 is CASSSRQGPRQETQYF. CDR3 sequence (DNA): TGTGCCAGCAGCTCGAGACAGGGACCCCGCCAAGAGACCCAGTACTTC.